The sequence of this T cell receptor beta chain was determined in a study of early T cells in non-severe SARS-CoV-2 infection. As part of library construction, unique molecular identifiers were attached to individual cDNA molecules. TCRdb itself ran the 5' RACE reads through MiXCR, one entry per CDR3 protein. The table lists 30,000 to 45,000 distinct CDR3 sequences, roughly 4% of them singletons. Trimming took 0 bases from V and 2 from J, leaving 10 bases between them. CDR1 and CDR2 from the germline V gene are MNHEY and SVGAGI. CDR3 length: 15 residues. Sequenced sample: whole blood. The TCR was taken from an adult who was a healthcare worker with PCR-confirmed SARS-CoV-2 infection or an uninfected control (not recorded which). The V and J genes are TRBV6-5 and TRBJ1-1; weak D call: TRBD1 (5 bases). The CDR3 loop reads CASSYSGGGNTEAFF. As DNA, the CDR3 is TGTGCCAGCAGTTACTCTGGGGGAGGAAACACTGAAGCTTTCTTT.